This T cell receptor (beta chain) appears in the sequencing data of a study of glioma-infiltrating T cells. The study, taken as a whole, reports: Tissue and blood shared very few CDR3 sequences. Gliomas, especially low-grade, showed above-expected tissue-blood divergence; non-neoplastic patients showed below.

TCR alpha and beta CDR3 regions were amplified from RNA using iRepertoire nested multiplex PCR. Tissue mRNA or PBMC total RNA, roughly 100-400 ng, went into one-step reverse transcription and amplification. TCRdb re-derived calls from the multiplex PCR reads in MiXCR, one entry per CDR3 protein. The sample lists fewer than 200,000 distinct CDR3 sequences, approximately 40% occurring once. For this clonotype: Its antigen remains unidentified. One base away lies a much larger clone, so this may be a sequencing read error. Since the CDR3 does not end with the conserved phenylalanine or tryptophan, this likely comes from a read error.

CDR3 length: 15 amino acids. Per the germline V gene, CDR1 is DFQATT and CDR2 is SNEGSKA (reference sequence). J was trimmed by 8 bases and V by 3 bases; bases with no gene match: 7. The chain combines TRBV20-1 with TRBJ2-1; TRBD2 matches 13 bases. Specimen: glioma tissue, nonneoplastic brain tissue, or PBMCs (not recorded which). The clonotype originates from a human donor with low-grade glioma or glioblastoma, undergoing nonglioma brain surgery, or in good health (not recorded which). The CDR3 spells CSASPTSGRKDEQFL. In nucleotides, the CDR3 is TGCAGTGCTAGCCCGACTAGCGGGAGGAAGGATGAGCAGTTCTTG.